Presented here are 21 T cell receptor beta chains from one specimen sequenced in a study of beta chain features in type 1 diabetes. The entirety of the isolated RNA underwent reverse transcription, so expressed TCRB transcripts were sequenced. Sequencing was performed with immunoSEQ multiplex PCR; in TCRdb, only in-frame clones are kept and a portion is missing. The data contain about 330,000 clones, 9.5% to 11% of them singletons. Sequencing used naive CD4+ T cells from blood. These receptors all come from a woman aged 25 to 39 in good health.

The genes are TRBV9 and TRBJ2-1; D might be TRBD1 (6 bases). The CDR3 sequence is 13 residues long. CDR1 is SGDLS and CDR2 is YYNGEE in the germline V gene. V dropped 1 base and J dropped 9 bases, with 11 bases sitting between them. CDR3 sequence reads: CASSVLGAGEQFF. The CDR3 region has the DNA TGTGCCAGCAGCGTATTGGGGGCGGGTGAGCAGTTCTTC.

J is TRBJ2-3 and V is TRBV5-6; 12 bases agree with TRBD2. This CDR3 region has 16 residues. CDR1 is SGHDT, CDR2 YYEEEE, per germline. V shed 4 bases, J shed 3 bases, and the junction held 6 bases outside the gene matches. As DNA, the CDR3 is TGTGCCAGCAGCACCGCCGGGACTAGCGGGACAGATACGCAGTATTTT. It encodes CASSTAGTSGTDTQYF.

The table lists this clone with a few counts. V gene TRBV30 combines with J gene TRBJ1-3, with unresolved D. The CDR3 runs 14 residues. The germline gives CDR1 GTSNPN, CDR2 SVGIG (reference sequence). The V and J ends lost 0 bases and 3 bases respectively, with 9 bases between them. CDR3: CAWSVRGYGNTIYF. CDR3 DNA sequence: TGTGCCTGGAGTGTACGAGGGTATGGAAACACCATATATTTT.

V is TRBV18 and J is TRBJ2-1, with D possibly TRBD2 on 9 matching bases. In germline, CDR1 is KGHSH, CDR2 LQKENI. Trimming shortened V by 3 bases and J by 5 bases, and 20 bases separated the two germline ends. The CDR3 covers 17 residues. DNA for the CDR3: TGTGCCAGCTCACCCCAGGGGGCTGGCGGGGGGGACAATGAGCAGTTCTTC. This codes for CASSPQGAGGGDNEQFF. Variable domain in full (rest from reference TRBV18 and TRBJ2-1): NAGVMQNPRHLVRRRGQEARLRCSPMKGHSHVYWYRQLPEEGLKFMVYLQKENIIDESGMPKERFSAEFPKEGPSILRIQQVVRGDSAAYFCASSPQGAGGGDNEQFFGPGTRLTVL.

In its sample, this clone was seen a few times. This chain links TRBV4-2 with TRBJ2-3; 10 bases fit TRBD2. CDR1 is LGHNA and CDR2 is YNFKEQ in the germline V gene. The V gene end was trimmed by 0 bases and the J gene end by 6 bases; junction bases not matched to a gene: 15. There are 19 residues in the CDR3. Here the CDR3 reads CASSQEPLGLAGASDTQYF. CDR3 coding DNA: TGTGCCAGCAGCCAAGAACCCCTGGGGCTAGCGGGAGCGTCTGATACGCAGTATTTT.

The chain employs TRBV6-5 and TRBJ1-5, with D possibly being TRBD1 (6 bases). Trimming shortened V by 5 bases and J by 3 bases, and 11 bases separated the two germline ends. This CDR3 region has 14 residues. Germline V gives CDR1 MNHEY, CDR2 SVGAGI. The DNA of the CDR3 is TGTGCCAGCAGTAACAGGGAGTACAATCAGCCCCAGCATTTT. Encoded protein: CASSNREYNQPQHF.

In this sample, this clone turned up a few times. DNA for the CDR3: TGTGCCAGTAGTACACAGGGAGATACGCAGTATTTT. Amino acid sequence: CASSTQGDTQYF. The chain links TRBV19 to TRBJ2-3, with D perhaps matching TRBD1 (6 bases). V shed 4 bases and J shed 5 bases, with 7 bases lying between them. CDR1 is LNHDA, CDR2 SQIVND, per germline (reference sequence). The CDR3 has 12 residues.

This clone was seen a handful of times. The V call is TRBV7-9, the J call TRBJ2-3, with a tentative D call TRBD1 (5 bases). Germline assignment: CDR1 SEHNR and CDR2 FQNEAQ (reference sequence). V lost 1 base and J 6 bases, leaving 14 bases between the germline ends. The CDR3 is made up of 15 amino acids. DNA for the CDR3: TGTGCCAGCAGCTTAGATGGCAGGGAATACGATACGCAGTATTTT. Translating it yields CASSLDGREYDTQYF.

In its sample, this clone was seen a few times. The chain has TRBV11-2 and TRBJ2-1, with 10 bases lining up with TRBD2. Germline CDR1 is SGHAT and CDR2 is FQNNGV. The CDR3 runs 17 residues. V gave up 6 bases and J gave up 9 bases; unmatched junction bases: 17. The CDR3 coding sequence is TGTGCCAGCAGGCCACAGGGGTCTAGCGGGAGTTTTGGTGAGCAGTTCTTC. Protein sequence: CASRPQGSSGSFGEQFF.

This chain links TRBV7-2 with TRBJ2-3; the D is unclear. The V end was cut by 2 bases, the J end by 4 bases, with 10 bases between. The CDR3 runs 14 residues. Germline lookup yields CDR1 SGHTA and CDR2 FQGNSA. The chain's CDR3 is CASSLMLEADTQYF. CDR3 nucleotides: TGTGCCAGCAGCTTAATGCTAGAAGCAGATACGCAGTATTTT.

This clone was counted between two and nine times. The rearrangement links TRBV6-5 to TRBJ2-5; TRBD1 is a possible D gene (5 bases). The CDR3 is 13 amino acids. V was pared by 7 bases and J by 4 bases, with 13 bases between. Germline V CDR1 and CDR2: MNHEY, SVGAGI. Here the CDR3 DNA reads TGTGCCAGCAATTTTCAGGGTGCAGAGACCCAGTACTTC. Amino acids: CASNFQGAETQYF.

The V gene is TRBV7-8, the J gene TRBJ1-1; 7 bases align to TRBD1. The CDR3 sequence is 17 residues long. J gave up 1 base and V 4 bases, and 12 bases lay outside the gene matches. The germline V gene encodes CDR1 SGHVS and CDR2 FQNEAQ. CDR3 nucleotide sequence: TGTGCCAGCAGCTCCCCGGGACAGAACCGAAGGAACACTGAAGCTTTCTTT. Translated: CASSSPGQNRRNTEAFF.

The V call is TRBV11-2, the J call TRBJ2-7, with D tentatively TRBD2 (6 bases). The CDR3 covers 15 residues. Looked up from germline, CDR1 is SGHAT and CDR2 is FQNNGV. The germline V and J ends were trimmed by 5 bases and 2 bases, with 16 bases remaining between them. In DNA, the CDR3 is TGTGCCAGCAGCCGACTAGGTGACGGAGCCTACGAGCAGTACTTC. Encoded protein: CASSRLGDGAYEQYF.

The chain employs TRBV9 and TRBJ1-4; tentatively, D is TRBD1 (5 bases). Germline V gene lookup returns CDR1 SGDLS and CDR2 YYNGEE. Trimming removed 4 bases at V and 5 bases at J, with 15 bases between. CDR3 length: 15 residues. CDR3 DNA sequence: TGTGCCAGCAGCCGCGCCGGGGGGGAGAATGAAAAACTGTTTTTT. Encoded protein: CASSRAGGENEKLFF.

With respect to this clone: At one of its ends the junction is not consistent with the germline gene, which may arise from a read error. The chain joins TRBV7-7 to TRBJ2-5, with D perhaps assigned TRBD1 or TRBD2 (7 bases each). The CDR3 runs 16 residues. Germline V gene sequence: CDR1 SSHAT, CDR2 FNYEAQ (reference sequence). The CDR3 coding sequence is TGTGCTAGCAGCTTAGCAGGGGGGGCAGGCCAAGAGACCCAGTACTTC. Encoded protein: CASSLAGGAGQETQYF.

The chain links TRBV29-1 to TRBJ2-2, with TRBD2 matching over 11 bases. J was trimmed by 7 bases and V by 7 bases; bases with no gene match: 5. The CDR3 runs to 13 residues. Germline CDR1 reads SQVTM; CDR2 reads ANQGSEA. CDR3 DNA: TGCAGCGCGCGACTAGCGGGGAACGGGGAGCTGTTTTTT. The encoded protein is CSARLAGNGELFF.

Concerning this clone: This CDR3 is also generated by other DNA sequences in the sample. The V and J genes are TRBV30 and TRBJ2-5; tentatively, D is TRBD1 (5 bases). The CDR3 has 12 residues. The V end lost 2 bases, the J end lost 1 base, and 5 bases lay between the germline ends. Germline V gives CDR1 GTSNPN, CDR2 SVGIG (reference sequence). Written as DNA, the CDR3 is TGTGCCTGGAGTAGGGGCCAAGAGACCCAGTACTTC. This translates into CAWSRGQETQYF.

This clone came up a few times. V gene TRBV7-2 combines with J gene TRBJ2-7, with 9 bases lining up with TRBD1. Per germline, CDR1 SGHTA and CDR2 FQGNSA. The trim removed 2 bases at V and 4 bases at J, leaving 6 bases unmatched. The CDR3 extends over 15 amino acids. The CDR3 bases are TGTGCCAGCAGCTTAAACGCGGGACAGGGTTACGAGCAGTACTTC. Protein: CASSLNAGQGYEQYF. The entire variable domain, with the rest obtained from reference TRBV7-2 and TRBJ2-7, is as follows: GAGVSQSPSNKVTEKGKDVELRCDPISGHTALYWYRQSLGQGLEFLIYFQGNSAPDKSGLPSDRFSAERTGGSVSTLTIQRTQQEDSAVYLCASSLNAGQGYEQYFGPGTRLTVT.

V is TRBV30 and J is TRBJ2-3; 9 positions agree with TRBD2. Per germline, CDR1 GTSNPN and CDR2 SVGIG (reference sequence). The ends lost 5 bases at V and 4 bases at J; junction bases unmatched: 10. The CDR3 covers 15 residues. This CDR3 reads CAWGRAGGPPDTQYF. Written as DNA, the CDR3 is TGTGCCTGGGGTAGGGCGGGAGGGCCGCCAGATACGCAGTATTTT.

The chain uses TRBV5-6 and TRBJ2-3; possibly TRBD2 for D (6 bases). V was shortened by 1 base and J by 0 bases, with 9 bases between the two germline ends. In germline, CDR1 is SGHDT, CDR2 YYEEEE. This CDR3 is 15 amino acids long. The chain's CDR3 is CASSLLGGSTDTQYF. The CDR3 DNA reads TGTGCCAGCAGCTTGTTGGGGGGAAGCACAGATACGCAGTATTTT.

This sequence joins TRBV21-1 and TRBJ2-7; TRBD2 was called by the table and not checked on the DNA. TRBV21-1 is assigned pseudogene status. The length of the CDR3 is 15 residues. The CDR3 nucleotides read TGTGCCAGCAGCAAAGTTCGTCCTAGGCCCTACGAGCAGTACTTC. Its translation: CASSKVRPRPYEQYF.